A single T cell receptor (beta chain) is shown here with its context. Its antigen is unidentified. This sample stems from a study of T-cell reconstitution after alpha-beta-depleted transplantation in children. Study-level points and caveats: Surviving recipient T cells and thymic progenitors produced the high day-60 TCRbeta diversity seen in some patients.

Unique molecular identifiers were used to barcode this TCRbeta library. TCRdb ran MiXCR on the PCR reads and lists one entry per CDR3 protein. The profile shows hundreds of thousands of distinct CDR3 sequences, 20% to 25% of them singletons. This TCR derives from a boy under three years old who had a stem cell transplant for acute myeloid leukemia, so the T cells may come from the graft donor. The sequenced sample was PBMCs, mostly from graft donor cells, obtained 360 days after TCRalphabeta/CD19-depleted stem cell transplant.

CDR3 DNA: TGTGCCAGCAGCTTAAATGGCGGCGGGGAGCTGTTTTTT. Translated, it gives CASSLNGGGELFF. The V and J genes are TRBV11-1 and TRBJ2-2; D not certain. V was shortened by 2 bases and J by 7 bases, with 8 bases between the two germline ends. CDR1 SGHAT and CDR2 FQDESV come from the germline V gene (reference sequence). The CDR3 extends over 13 amino acids.